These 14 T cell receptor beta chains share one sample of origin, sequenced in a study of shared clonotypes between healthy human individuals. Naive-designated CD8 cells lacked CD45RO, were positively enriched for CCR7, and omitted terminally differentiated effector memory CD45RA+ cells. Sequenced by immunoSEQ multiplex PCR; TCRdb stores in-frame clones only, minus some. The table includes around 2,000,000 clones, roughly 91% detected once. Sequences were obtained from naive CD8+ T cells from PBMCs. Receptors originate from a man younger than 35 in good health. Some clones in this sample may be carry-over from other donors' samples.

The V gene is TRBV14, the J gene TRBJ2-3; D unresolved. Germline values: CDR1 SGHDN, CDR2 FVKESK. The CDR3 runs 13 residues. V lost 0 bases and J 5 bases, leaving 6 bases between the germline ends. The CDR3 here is CASSQEKGDTQYF. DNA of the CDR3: TGTGCCAGCAGCCAAGAAAAAGGAGATACGCAGTATTTT.

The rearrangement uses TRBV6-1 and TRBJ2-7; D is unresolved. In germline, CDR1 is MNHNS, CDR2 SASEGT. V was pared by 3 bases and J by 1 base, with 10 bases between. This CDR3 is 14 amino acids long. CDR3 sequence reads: CASSELTKSYEQYF. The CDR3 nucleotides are TGTGCCAGCAGTGAGTTAACAAAGTCCTACGAGCAGTACTTC.

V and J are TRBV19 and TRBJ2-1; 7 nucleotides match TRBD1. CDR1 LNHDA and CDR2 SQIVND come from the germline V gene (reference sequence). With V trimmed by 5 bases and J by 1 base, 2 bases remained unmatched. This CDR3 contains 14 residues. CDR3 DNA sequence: TGTGCCAGTAGTGTACAGGGGTCCTACAATGAGCAGTTCTTC. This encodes CASSVQGSYNEQFF.

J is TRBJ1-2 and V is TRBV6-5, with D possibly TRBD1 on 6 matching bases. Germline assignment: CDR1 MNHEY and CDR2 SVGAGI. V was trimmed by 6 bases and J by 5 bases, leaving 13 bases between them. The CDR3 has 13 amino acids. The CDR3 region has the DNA TGTGCCAGCAGGGATGGGGGCGGGTATGGCTACACCTTC. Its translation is CASRDGGGYGYTF.

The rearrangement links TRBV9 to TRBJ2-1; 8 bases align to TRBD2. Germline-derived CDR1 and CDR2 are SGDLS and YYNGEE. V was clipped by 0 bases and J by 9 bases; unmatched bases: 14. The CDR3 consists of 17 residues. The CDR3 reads CASSVEDSGGYYGEQFF. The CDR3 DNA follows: TGTGCCAGCAGCGTAGAGGACTCGGGAGGGTATTACGGTGAGCAGTTCTTC.

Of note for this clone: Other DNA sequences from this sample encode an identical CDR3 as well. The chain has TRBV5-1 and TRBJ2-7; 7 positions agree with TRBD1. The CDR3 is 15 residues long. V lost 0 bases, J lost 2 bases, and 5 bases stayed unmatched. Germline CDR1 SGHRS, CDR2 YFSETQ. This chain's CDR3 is CASSLGGGITYEQYF. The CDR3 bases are TGCGCCAGCAGCTTGGGAGGGGGCATAACCTACGAGCAGTACTTC.

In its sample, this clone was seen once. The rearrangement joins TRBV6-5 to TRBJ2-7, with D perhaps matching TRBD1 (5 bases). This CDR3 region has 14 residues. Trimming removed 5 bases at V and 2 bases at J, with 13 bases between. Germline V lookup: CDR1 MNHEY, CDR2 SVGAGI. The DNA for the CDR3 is TGTGCCAGCAGTGGTAGGGCGGACACCTACGAGCAGTACTTC. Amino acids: CASSGRADTYEQYF.

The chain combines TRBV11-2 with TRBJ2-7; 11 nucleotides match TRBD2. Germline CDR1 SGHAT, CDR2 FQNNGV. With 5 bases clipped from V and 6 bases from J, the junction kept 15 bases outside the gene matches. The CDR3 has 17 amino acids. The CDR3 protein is CASSLTALAGVLAEQYF. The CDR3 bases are TGTGCCAGCAGCCTCACCGCACTAGCGGGAGTACTCGCCGAGCAGTACTTC. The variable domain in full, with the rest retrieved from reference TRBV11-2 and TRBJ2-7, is EAGVAQSPRYKIIEKRQSVAFWCNPISGHATLYWYQQILGQGPKLLIQFQNNGVVDDSQLPKDRFSAERLKGVDSTLKIQPAKLEDSAVYLCASSLTALAGVLAEQYFGPGTRLTVT.

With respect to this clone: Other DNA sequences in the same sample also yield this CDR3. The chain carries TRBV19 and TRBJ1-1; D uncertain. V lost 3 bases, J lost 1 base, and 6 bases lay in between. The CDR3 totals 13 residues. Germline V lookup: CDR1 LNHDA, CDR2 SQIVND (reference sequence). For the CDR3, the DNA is TGTGCCAGTAGTATTACGGCGAACACTGAAGCTTTCTTT. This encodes CASSITANTEAFF.

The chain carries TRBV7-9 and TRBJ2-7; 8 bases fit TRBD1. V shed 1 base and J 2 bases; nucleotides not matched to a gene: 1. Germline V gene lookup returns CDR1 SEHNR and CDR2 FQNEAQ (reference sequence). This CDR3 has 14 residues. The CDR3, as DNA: TGTGCCAGCAGCTTAGTGGACAGGGCCTACGAGCAGTACTTC. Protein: CASSLVDRAYEQYF.

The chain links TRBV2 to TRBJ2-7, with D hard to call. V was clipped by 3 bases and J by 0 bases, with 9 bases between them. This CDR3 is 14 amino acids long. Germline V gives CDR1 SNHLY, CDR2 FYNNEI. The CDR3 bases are TGTGCCAGCAGTGACGGGCAGAACTCCTACGAGCAGTACTTC. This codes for CASSDGQNSYEQYF.

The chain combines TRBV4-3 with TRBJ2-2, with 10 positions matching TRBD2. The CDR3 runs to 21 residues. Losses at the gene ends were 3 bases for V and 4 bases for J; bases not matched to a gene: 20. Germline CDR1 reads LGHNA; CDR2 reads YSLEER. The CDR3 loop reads CASSHPRGTSGKQDSTGELFF. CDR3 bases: TGCGCCAGCAGCCATCCTCGTGGCACTAGCGGGAAACAGGATAGCACCGGGGAGCTGTTTTTT.

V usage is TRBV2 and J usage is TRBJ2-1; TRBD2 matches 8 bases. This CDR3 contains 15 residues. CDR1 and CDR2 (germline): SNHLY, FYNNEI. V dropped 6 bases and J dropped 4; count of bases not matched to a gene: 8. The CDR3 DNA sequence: TGTGCCAGCAGCAGACTAGCGAGACTTTACAATGAGCAGTTCTTC. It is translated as CASSRLARLYNEQFF.

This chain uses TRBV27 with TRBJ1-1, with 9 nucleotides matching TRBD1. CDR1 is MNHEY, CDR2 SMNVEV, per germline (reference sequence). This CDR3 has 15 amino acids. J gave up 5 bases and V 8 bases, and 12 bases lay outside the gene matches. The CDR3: CASVPPGTGKTEAFF. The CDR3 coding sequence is TGTGCCAGCGTTCCTCCCGGGACAGGGAAAACTGAAGCTTTCTTT.